The 4 T cell receptor beta chains in this list originate from one sample, sequenced in a study of early T cells in non-severe SARS-CoV-2 infection. TCRdb redid the calling of the 5' RACE reads with MiXCR, one entry per CDR3 protein. The sample includes 35,000 to 50,000 distinct CDR3 sequences, 5.5% seen only once; the top ten take 4.4%. The sequencing here drew on whole blood, taken at baseline. Receptors were obtained from an adult who was a healthcare worker with PCR-confirmed SARS-CoV-2 infection or an uninfected control (not recorded which).

This clonotype was picked up many times. CDR3 protein: CATSDWGRGNEQFF. The DNA for the CDR3 is TGTGCCACCAGTGATTGGGGCAGGGGCAATGAGCAGTTCTTC. J is TRBJ2-1 and V is TRBV24-1; D may be TRBD1 (6 bases). Germline loops: CDR1 KGHDR, CDR2 SFDVKD. With 2 bases removed from V and 6 bases from J, the gap between germline ends came to 10 bases. The CDR3 consists of 14 residues.

Many counts were recorded for this clonotype. V gene TRBV7-2 combines with J gene TRBJ2-3; D uncertain. Germline values: CDR1 SGHTA, CDR2 FQGNSA. This CDR3 has 15 amino acids. V was clipped by 1 base and J by 0 bases, with 8 bases between them. CDR3 sequence (DNA): TGTGCCAGCAGCTTAGACAAATTCAGCACAGATACGCAGTATTTT. This codes for CASSLDKFSTDTQYF.

This clonotype was detected many times. V usage is TRBV9 and J usage is TRBJ2-2, with D possibly matching TRBD2 (6 bases). There are 16 residues in the CDR3. Per germline, CDR1 SGDLS and CDR2 YYNGEE. Trimming cost V 0 bases and J 0 bases, with 9 bases left between them. The CDR3 DNA reads TGTGCCAGCAGCGTAGGGGGAGGAGCGAACACCGGGGAGCTGTTTTTT. As protein: CASSVGGGANTGELFF.

This clonotype has at least ten counts. CDR3 sequence reads: CASSLGGTGELFF. For the CDR3, the DNA is TGTGCCAGCAGCCTCGGGGGTACCGGGGAGCTGTTTTTT. The chain joins TRBV12-3 or TRBV12-4 to TRBJ2-2, with D possibly being TRBD2 (6 bases). The CDR3 is 13 amino acids. V was pared by 6 bases and J by 5 bases, with 10 bases between.